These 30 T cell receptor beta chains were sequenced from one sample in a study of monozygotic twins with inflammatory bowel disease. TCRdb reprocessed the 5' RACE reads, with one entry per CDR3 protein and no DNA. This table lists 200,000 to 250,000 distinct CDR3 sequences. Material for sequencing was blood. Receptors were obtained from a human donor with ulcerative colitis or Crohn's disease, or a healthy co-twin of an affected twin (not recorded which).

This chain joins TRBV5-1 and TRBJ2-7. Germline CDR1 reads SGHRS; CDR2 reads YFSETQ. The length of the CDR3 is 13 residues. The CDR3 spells CASSLGNRYEQYF.

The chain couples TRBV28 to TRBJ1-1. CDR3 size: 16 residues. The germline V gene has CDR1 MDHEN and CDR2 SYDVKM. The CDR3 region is CASSLLGGVVNTEAFF.

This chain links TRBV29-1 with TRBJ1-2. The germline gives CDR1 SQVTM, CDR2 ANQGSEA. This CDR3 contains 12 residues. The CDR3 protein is CSVESGVYGYTF.

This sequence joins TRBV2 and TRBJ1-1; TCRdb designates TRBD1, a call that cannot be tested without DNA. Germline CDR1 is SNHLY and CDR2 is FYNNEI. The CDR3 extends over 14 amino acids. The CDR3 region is CAIRRGPPNTEAFF.

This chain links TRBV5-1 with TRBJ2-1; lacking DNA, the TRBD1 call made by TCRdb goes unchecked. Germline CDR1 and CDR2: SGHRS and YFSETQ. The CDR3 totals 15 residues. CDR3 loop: CASSTRDRGYNEQFF.

Here the CDR3 reads CSAADGAVGTDTQYF. The chain uses TRBV20-1 and TRBJ2-3; TCRdb picks TRBD2, but there is no DNA to check that call. The CDR3 covers 15 residues. Germline V gives CDR1 DFQATT, CDR2 SNEGSKA (reference sequence).

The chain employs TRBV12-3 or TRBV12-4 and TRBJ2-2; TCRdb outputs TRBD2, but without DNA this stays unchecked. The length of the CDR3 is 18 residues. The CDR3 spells CASSKTSGGFLHTGELFF.

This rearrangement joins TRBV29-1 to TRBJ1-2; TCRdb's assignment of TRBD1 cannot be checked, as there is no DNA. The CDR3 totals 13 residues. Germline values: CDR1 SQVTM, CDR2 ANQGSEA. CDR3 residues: CSVWRTGEGGYTF.

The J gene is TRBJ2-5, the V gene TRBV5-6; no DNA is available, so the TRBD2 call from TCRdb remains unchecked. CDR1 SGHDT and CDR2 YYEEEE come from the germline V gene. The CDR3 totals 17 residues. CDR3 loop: CASSLGTVPEYQETQYF.

The CDR3 is CSAFSGTSGYYNEQFF. The gene calls are TRBV20-1 and TRBJ2-1; without DNA, the TCRdb call of TRBD2 cannot be checked. The CDR3 extends over 16 amino acids. Germline V gene lookup returns CDR1 DFQATT and CDR2 SNEGSKA (reference sequence).

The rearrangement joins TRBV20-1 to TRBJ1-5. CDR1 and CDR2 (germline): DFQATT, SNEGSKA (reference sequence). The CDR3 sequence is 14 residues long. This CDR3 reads CSASSHGVAQPQHF.

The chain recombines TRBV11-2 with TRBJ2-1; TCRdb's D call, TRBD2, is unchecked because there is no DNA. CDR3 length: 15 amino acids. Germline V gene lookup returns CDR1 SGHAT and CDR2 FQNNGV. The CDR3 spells CASSLGRLVYNEQFF.

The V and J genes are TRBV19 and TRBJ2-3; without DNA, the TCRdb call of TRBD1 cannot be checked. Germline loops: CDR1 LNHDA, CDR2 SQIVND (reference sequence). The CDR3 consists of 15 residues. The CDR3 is CASSIPGQSADTQYF.

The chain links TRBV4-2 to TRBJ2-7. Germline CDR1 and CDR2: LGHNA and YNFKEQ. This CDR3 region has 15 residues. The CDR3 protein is CASSQLPSESYEQYF.

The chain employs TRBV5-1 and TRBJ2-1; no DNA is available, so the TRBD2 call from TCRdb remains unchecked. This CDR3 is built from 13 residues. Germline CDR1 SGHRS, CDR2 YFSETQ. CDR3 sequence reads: CASSLLGQNEQFF.

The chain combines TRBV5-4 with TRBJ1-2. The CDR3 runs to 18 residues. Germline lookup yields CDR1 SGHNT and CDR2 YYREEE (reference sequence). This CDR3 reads CASSLGVGLGGSNYGYTF.

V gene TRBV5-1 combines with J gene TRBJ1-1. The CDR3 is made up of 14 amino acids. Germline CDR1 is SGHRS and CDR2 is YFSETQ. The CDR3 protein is CASSLVDLNTEAFF.

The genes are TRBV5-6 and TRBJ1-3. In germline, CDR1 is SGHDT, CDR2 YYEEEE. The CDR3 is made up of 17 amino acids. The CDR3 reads CASSLAGPPGSGNTIYF.

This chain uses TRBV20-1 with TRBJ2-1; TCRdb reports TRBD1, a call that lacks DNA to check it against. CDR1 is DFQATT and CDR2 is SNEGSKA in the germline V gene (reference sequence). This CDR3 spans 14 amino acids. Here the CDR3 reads CSASSGTGWNEQFF.

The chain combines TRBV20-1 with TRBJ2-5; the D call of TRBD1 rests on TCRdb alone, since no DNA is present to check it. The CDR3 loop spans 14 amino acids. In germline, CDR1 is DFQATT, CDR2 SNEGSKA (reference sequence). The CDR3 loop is CSAATGTAQETQYF.

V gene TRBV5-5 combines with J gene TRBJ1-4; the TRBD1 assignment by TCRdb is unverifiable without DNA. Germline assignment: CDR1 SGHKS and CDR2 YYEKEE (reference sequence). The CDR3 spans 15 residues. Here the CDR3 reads CASKQGRPTNEKLFF.

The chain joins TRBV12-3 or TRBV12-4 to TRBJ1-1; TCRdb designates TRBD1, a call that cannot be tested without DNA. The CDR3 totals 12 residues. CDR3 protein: CASSQDRRKAFF.

The CDR3 loop reads CASSGRSYNSPLHF. This chain connects TRBV6-1 to TRBJ1-6. From germline, CDR1 is MNHNS and CDR2 SASEGT. The CDR3 has 14 residues.

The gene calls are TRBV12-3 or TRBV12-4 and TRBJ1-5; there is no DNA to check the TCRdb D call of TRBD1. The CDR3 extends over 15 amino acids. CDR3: CASSPTDSYDQPQHF.

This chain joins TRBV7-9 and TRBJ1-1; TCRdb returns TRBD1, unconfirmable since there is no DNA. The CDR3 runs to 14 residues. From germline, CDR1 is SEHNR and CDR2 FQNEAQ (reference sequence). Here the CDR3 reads CASSQQGLGTEAFF.

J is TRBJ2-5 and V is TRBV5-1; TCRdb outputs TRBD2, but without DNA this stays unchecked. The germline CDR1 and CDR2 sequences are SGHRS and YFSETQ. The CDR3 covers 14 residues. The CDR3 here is CASSPWRRGETQYF. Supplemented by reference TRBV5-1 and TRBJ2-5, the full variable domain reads KAGVTQTPRYLIKTRGQQVTLSCSPISGHRSVSWYQQTPGQGLQFLFEYFSETQRNKGNFPGRFSGRQFSNSRSEMNVSTLELGDSALYLCASSPWRRGETQYFGPGTRLLVL.

The CDR3 protein is CASSVEVRGQGKRNGELFF. V gene TRBV5-1 combines with J gene TRBJ2-2; TCRdb gives TRBD1 as the D gene, but with no DNA this cannot be confirmed. The CDR3 spans 19 residues. The V gene's germline CDR1 is SGHRS and CDR2 YFSETQ.

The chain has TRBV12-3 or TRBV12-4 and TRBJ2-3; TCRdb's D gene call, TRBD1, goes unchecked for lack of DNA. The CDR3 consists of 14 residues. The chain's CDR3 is CASSRQGGADTQYF.

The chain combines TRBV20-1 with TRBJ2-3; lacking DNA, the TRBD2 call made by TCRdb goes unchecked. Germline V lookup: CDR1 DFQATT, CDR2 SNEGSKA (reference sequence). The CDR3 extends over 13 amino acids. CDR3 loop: CSASGSPVDTQYF.

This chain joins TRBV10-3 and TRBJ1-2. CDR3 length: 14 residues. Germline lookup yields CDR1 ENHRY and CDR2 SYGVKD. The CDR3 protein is CAIRSDTTNYGYTF.